A single sample is the source of the 27 T cell receptor beta chains below, sequenced in a study of neurological immune-mediated disorders. MiXCR, run by TCRdb on the 5' RACE reads, gives a single entry per CDR3 protein. This sample yields 42,000 or so distinct CDR3 sequences, of which roughly 2.5% are seen a single time; roughly 12% belongs to the top ten. The material sequenced was PBMCs. The receptors were gathered from a man aged 25 to 40 with multiple sclerosis.

This clonotype was seen many times. DNA of the CDR3: TGTGCCAGCAGGAGTCAGGGATCCACAGATACGCAGTATTTT. Protein: CASRSQGSTDTQYF. The rearrangement links TRBV6-5 to TRBJ2-3; maybe TRBD1 (5 bases). V was trimmed by 6 bases and J by 2 bases, leaving 12 bases between them. The CDR3 is made up of 14 amino acids. Germline V gene data show CDR1 as MNHEY and CDR2 as SVGAGI.

This clonotype was detected ten times or more. V is TRBV6-6 and J is TRBJ1-2; D possibly corresponds to TRBD1 (6 bases). Germline loops: CDR1 MNHNY, CDR2 SVGAGI (reference sequence). Trimming left V 7 bases short and J 2 bases short, with 14 bases between. This CDR3 comprises 14 residues. CDR3 nucleotide sequence: TGTGCCAGCACAACGGGGGGGCAAAACTATGGCTACACCTTC. Its translation: CASTTGGQNYGYTF.

This clonotype was observed at least ten times. The chain joins TRBV3-1 to TRBJ2-1; 9 positions match TRBD2. Germline V gene data show CDR1 as LGHDT and CDR2 as YNNKEL (reference sequence). The CDR3 totals 16 residues. Trimming at V came to 0 bases and at J to 7 bases, leaving 7 bases not matched to a gene. The CDR3 region is CASSQDMAGGQNEQFF. CDR3 bases: TGTGCCAGCAGCCAAGATATGGCGGGAGGGCAGAATGAGCAGTTCTTC.

This clonotype was seen at least ten times. The CDR3, as DNA: TGTGCCAGCAGTTTGGGTCAGGGCTATGAGCAGTTCTTC. It yields the protein CASSLGQGYEQFF. V is TRBV12-3 or TRBV12-4 and J is TRBJ2-1, with D possibly being TRBD1 (5 bases). Trimming took off 3 bases at V and 8 bases at J, with 11 bases between the two ends. There are 13 residues in the CDR3.

The table lists this clonotype with many counts. This chain connects TRBV7-6 to TRBJ1-6, with 7 bases fitting TRBD1. The CDR3 has 14 residues. Germline CDR1 reads SGHVS; CDR2 reads FNYEAQ. J lost 7 bases, V lost 5 bases, and 5 bases had no gene match. In DNA, the CDR3 is TGTGCCAGCAGCCTGACAGGGTTGAATTCACCCCTCCACTTT. Encoded protein: CASSLTGLNSPLHF.

Ten or more counts support this clonotype. The rearrangement uses TRBV3-1 and TRBJ2-7; 8 bases agree with TRBD2. Germline values: CDR1 LGHDT, CDR2 YNNKEL (reference sequence). V was pared by 0 bases and J by 3 bases, with 4 bases of the junction left unmatched. The CDR3 has 15 residues. CDR3 sequence: CASSQEGTRGYEQYF. The CDR3 DNA sequence: TGTGCCAGCAGCCAAGAAGGGACTAGAGGCTACGAGCAGTACTTC.

This clonotype was detected ten times or more. The V and J genes are TRBV5-6 and TRBJ1-1; TRBD1 matches 7 bases. Germline CDR1 and CDR2: SGHDT and YYEEEE. Trimming took 2 bases from V and 7 from J; bases not matched to a gene: 11. This CDR3 contains 15 residues. The CDR3 here is CASSFRRRGQNEAFF. In nucleotides, the CDR3 is TGTGCCAGCAGCTTCCGACGAAGGGGGCAGAATGAAGCTTTCTTT.

The genes are TRBV7-9 and TRBJ2-7; D is unclear. The germline gives CDR1 SEHNR, CDR2 FQNEAQ (reference sequence). Trimming removed 4 bases at V and 7 bases at J, with 11 bases between. CDR3 length equals 12 residues. CDR3 DNA: TGTGCCAGCAGCTCCCTGGTGGGAGAGCAGTACTTC. Its protein is CASSSLVGEQYF. Supplemented by reference TRBV7-9 and TRBJ2-7, the full variable domain reads DTGVSQNPRHKITKRGQNVTFRCDPISEHNRLYWYRQTLGQGPEFLTYFQNEAQLEKSRLLSDRFSAERPKGSFSTLEIQRTEQGDSAMYLCASSSLVGEQYFGPGTRLTVT.

This clonotype has at least ten counts. The J gene is TRBJ2-7, the V gene TRBV20-1; maybe TRBD2 (5 bases). Trimming shortened V by 1 base and J by 6 bases, and 7 bases separated the two germline ends. Per the germline V gene, CDR1 is DFQATT and CDR2 is SNEGSKA (reference sequence). There are 11 residues in the CDR3. CDR3: CSARVGGEQYF. The CDR3 region has the DNA TGCAGTGCTAGAGTAGGAGGCGAGCAGTACTTC.

This clonotype has at least ten counts. CDR3 nucleotide sequence: TGCGCCAGCAGCTCCCAGGGTCACTATGGCTACACCTTC. It codes for CASSSQGHYGYTF. The rearrangement links TRBV5-1 to TRBJ1-2; D is possibly TRBD1 (5 bases). The CDR3 is 13 residues long. V lost 3 bases to trimming and J lost 3 bases, with 9 bases between them. Germline values: CDR1 SGHRS, CDR2 YFSETQ. Using reference TRBV5-1 and TRBJ1-2 for the parts outside the CDR3, the full variable domain is KAGVTQTPRYLIKTRGQQVTLSCSPISGHRSVSWYQQTPGQGLQFLFEYFSETQRNKGNFPGRFSGRQFSNSRSEMNVSTLELGDSALYLCASSSQGHYGYTFGSGTRLTVV.

This clonotype was counted many times. The chain carries TRBV20-1 and TRBJ2-7, with a tentative D call TRBD2 (7 bases). From germline, CDR1 is DFQATT and CDR2 SNEGSKA (reference sequence). The ends were cut back, 5 bases at V and 2 bases at J, with 19 bases in the middle. CDR3 size: 15 residues. The CDR3 loop reads CSADDLGGGAYEQYF. In nucleotides, the CDR3 is TGCAGTGCTGATGACTTAGGGGGGGGAGCCTACGAGCAGTACTTC.

This clonotype was observed many times. The J gene is TRBJ2-3, the V gene TRBV5-1; 7 nucleotides line up with TRBD1. Germline V gene data show CDR1 as SGHRS and CDR2 as YFSETQ. The CDR3 sequence is 16 residues long. V shed 4 bases, J shed 9 bases, and the junction held 17 bases outside the gene matches. CDR3 sequence reads: CASSLKLQGSTATQYF. CDR3 sequence (DNA): TGCGCCAGCAGCCTAAAATTACAGGGGAGCACGGCCACGCAGTATTTT.

Many counts were recorded for this clonotype. This chain uses TRBV18 with TRBJ2-5; weak D call: TRBD1 (6 bases). V lost 8 bases, J lost 5 bases, and 18 bases lay in between. The CDR3 spans 14 residues. Germline loops: CDR1 KGHSH, CDR2 LQKENI. This CDR3 is CASRPGQSIETQYF. CDR3 nucleotide sequence: TGTGCCAGCCGACCCGGACAGTCGATCGAGACCCAGTACTTC.

The table lists this clonotype with many counts. The chain links TRBV5-6 to TRBJ2-5; D may be TRBD1 or TRBD2 (5 bases each). The V end lost 0 bases, the J end lost 5 bases, and 11 bases lay between the germline ends. CDR1 SGHDT and CDR2 YYEEEE come from the germline V gene. The CDR3 is 14 residues long. The CDR3 DNA is TGTGCCAGCAGCTTGGCCGGGGCTGGGGAGACCCAGTACTTC. This translates into CASSLAGAGETQYF.

This clonotype counts as medium-sized. The genes are TRBV5-1 and TRBJ2-3; possibly TRBD2 for D (5 bases). Looked up from germline, CDR1 is SGHRS and CDR2 is YFSETQ. This CDR3 spans 14 amino acids. V was shortened by 6 bases and J by 1 base, with 12 bases between the two germline ends. Here the CDR3 reads CASKEALGTDTQYF. The CDR3 DNA reads as TGCGCCAGCAAGGAGGCCTTAGGCACAGATACGCAGTATTTT.

This clonotype showed up many times. The V gene is TRBV6-4, the J gene TRBJ1-2; D perhaps matches TRBD1 (5 bases). CDR1 MRHNA and CDR2 SNTAGT come from the germline V gene. CDR3 length equals 13 residues. Trimming left V 0 bases short and J 3 bases short, with 5 bases between. CDR3 amino acids: CASSDSGHYGYTF. For the CDR3, the DNA is TGTGCCAGCAGTGACTCGGGACACTATGGCTACACCTTC.

This clonotype was found a few times. The chain has TRBV7-9 and TRBJ2-3; D not resolved. This CDR3 is 14 amino acids long. V lost 3 bases, J lost 4 bases, and 11 bases lay in between. Germline V CDR1 and CDR2: SEHNR, FQNEAQ (reference sequence). The CDR3 nucleotides are TGTGCCAGCAGCTTCTCGTTGAGGTCAGATACGCAGTATTTT. Translated: CASSFSLRSDTQYF.

This clonotype was observed at least ten times. This chain uses TRBV12-3 or TRBV12-4 with TRBJ2-1; 10 bases agree with TRBD2. The J segment lost 8 bases and the V segment lost 3 bases, leaving 16 bases of the junction unmatched. The CDR3 covers 18 residues. The CDR3 DNA reads TGTGCCAGCAGTTTCCCACTTTCCGCTAGCGGGAGAACCCATGAGCAGTTCTTC. As protein: CASSFPLSASGRTHEQFF.

This clonotype has a handful of counts. This rearrangement joins TRBV4-2 to TRBJ2-5, with 8 bases matching TRBD1. V lost 0 bases to trimming and J lost 4 bases; unmatched junction nucleotides: 7. CDR1 is LGHNA and CDR2 is YNFKEQ in the germline V gene. The CDR3 contains 16 residues. CDR3 DNA: TGTGCCAGCAGCCAAGAACCAGGACAGGGTTCAGAGACCCAGTACTTC. Its translation is CASSQEPGQGSETQYF.

This clonotype appeared many times. The chain uses TRBV10-3 and TRBJ2-7, with TRBD2 as a possible D gene (5 bases). Germline V CDR1 and CDR2: ENHRY, SYGVKD. The ends were cut back, 10 bases at V and 1 base at J, with 23 bases in the middle. The CDR3 totals 16 residues. In DNA, the CDR3 is TGTGCCAGCAGGAAAGCCGAGGGTGGCAGGTCCTACGAGCAGTACTTC. This codes for CASRKAEGGRSYEQYF.

This clonotype appeared many times. This chain links TRBV12-3 or TRBV12-4 with TRBJ1-3; weak D call: TRBD1 (5 bases). The V end was cut by 6 bases, the J end by 0 bases, with 15 bases between. This CDR3 has 16 amino acids. This chain's CDR3 is CASRGSGAGSGNTIYF. Here the CDR3 DNA reads TGTGCCAGCAGAGGAAGTGGGGCGGGCTCTGGAAACACCATATATTTT.

V gene TRBV6-5 combines with J gene TRBJ1-4; possibly TRBD1 for D (6 bases). V was pared by 0 bases and J by 4 bases, with 12 bases between. Germline loops: CDR1 MNHEY, CDR2 SVGAGI. There are 16 residues in the CDR3. This CDR3 reads CASSYSSGVDNEKLFF. The CDR3 DNA sequence: TGTGCCAGCAGTTACTCTTCAGGGGTCGATAATGAAAAACTGTTTTTT.

The table lists this clonotype with many counts. The genes are TRBV5-1 and TRBJ1-4; TRBD1 aligns across 7 bases. J was trimmed by 7 bases and V by 2 bases; bases with no gene match: 5. The CDR3 has 14 amino acids. The germline gives CDR1 SGHRS, CDR2 YFSETQ. The DNA for the CDR3 is TGCGCCAGCAGCTTTTCGGGACAGACTGAAAAACTGTTTTTT. Translated: CASSFSGQTEKLFF.

This clonotype was counted at least ten times. This chain's CDR3 is CASSYRGAIYNEQFF. For the CDR3, the DNA is TGTGCCAGCAGTTATAGAGGGGCCATCTACAATGAGCAGTTCTTC. V usage is TRBV6-5 and J usage is TRBJ2-1; TRBD1 or TRBD2 may be the D gene (5 bases each). This CDR3 contains 15 residues. Trimming stripped 3 bases from V and 3 bases from J, with 12 bases between. CDR1 is MNHEY, CDR2 SVGAGI, per germline.

This clonotype ranks as medium-sized. CDR3 region: CSARGGFYNEQFF. The CDR3 DNA reads TGCAGTGCTAGAGGAGGGTTTTACAATGAGCAGTTCTTC. The J gene is TRBJ2-1, the V gene TRBV20-1; possibly TRBD2 for D (5 bases). The germline V gene encodes CDR1 DFQATT and CDR2 SNEGSKA (reference sequence). The CDR3 extends over 13 amino acids. V dropped 1 base and J dropped 4 bases, with 8 bases sitting between them.

Ten or more counts support this clonotype. V and J are TRBV20-1 and TRBJ2-5, with TRBD2 identical over 10 bases. The V and J ends lost 0 bases and 3 bases, in that order; junction bases with no gene match: 7. CDR3 length: 16 residues. Germline assignment: CDR1 DFQATT and CDR2 SNEGSKA (reference sequence). The CDR3 nucleotides are TGCAGTGCTAGAGATTTAACTAGCGGGACAGAAGAGACCCAGTACTTC. Its protein product is CSARDLTSGTEETQYF.

This clonotype was counted ten times or more. The chain combines TRBV29-1 with TRBJ1-4; D is unclear. Trimming left V 6 bases short and J 0 bases short, with 8 bases between. Germline V gives CDR1 SQVTM, CDR2 ANQGSEA. This CDR3 has 13 residues. The CDR3 DNA reads as TGCAGCGTATCCGGCGCAACTAATGAAAAACTGTTTTTT. The encoded protein is CSVSGATNEKLFF.